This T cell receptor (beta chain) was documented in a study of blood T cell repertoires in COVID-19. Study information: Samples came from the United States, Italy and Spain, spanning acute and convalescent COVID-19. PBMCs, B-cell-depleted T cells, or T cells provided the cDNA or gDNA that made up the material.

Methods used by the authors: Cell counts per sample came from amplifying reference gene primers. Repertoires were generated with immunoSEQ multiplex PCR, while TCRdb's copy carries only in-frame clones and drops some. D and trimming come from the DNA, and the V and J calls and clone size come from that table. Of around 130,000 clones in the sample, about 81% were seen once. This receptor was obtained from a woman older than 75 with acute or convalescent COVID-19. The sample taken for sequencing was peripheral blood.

CDR3 nucleotides: TGTGCCAGCAGCTTATATATGGGAGGGGATAGTTCACCCCTCCACTTT. Translating gives CASSLYMGGDSSPLHF. This chain connects TRBV7-6 to TRBJ1-6; a weak D match, TRBD1 (5 bases). Trimming removed 2 bases at V and 9 bases at J, with 17 bases between. CDR3 length equals 16 residues. Germline CDR1 reads SGHVS; CDR2 reads FNYEAQ.